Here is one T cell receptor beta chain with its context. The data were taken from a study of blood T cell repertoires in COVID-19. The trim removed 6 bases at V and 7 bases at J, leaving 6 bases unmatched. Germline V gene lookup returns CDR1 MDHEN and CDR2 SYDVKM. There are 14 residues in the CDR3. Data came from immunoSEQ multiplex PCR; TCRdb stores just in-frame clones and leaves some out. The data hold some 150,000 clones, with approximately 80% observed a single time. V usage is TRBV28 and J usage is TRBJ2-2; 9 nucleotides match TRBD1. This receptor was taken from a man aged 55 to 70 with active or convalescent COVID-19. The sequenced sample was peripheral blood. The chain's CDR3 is CASRQGASSGELFF. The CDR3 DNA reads TGTGCCAGCAGACAGGGGGCATCCAGCGGGGAGCTGTTTTTT. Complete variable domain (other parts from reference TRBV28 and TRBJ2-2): DVKVTQSSRYLVKRTGEKVFLECVQDMDHENMFWYRQDPGLGLRLIYFSYDVKMKEKGDIPEGYSVSREKKERFSLILESASTNQTSMYLCASRQGASSGELFFGEGSRLTVL.